One T cell receptor beta chain is described in this entry. Its antigen is unidentified. CDR3 length equals 15 residues. Germline V gene lookup returns CDR1 SGHDT and CDR2 YYEEEE. With 0 bases removed from V and 0 bases from J, the gap between germline ends came to 9 bases. These data belong to a study of CD8 T cells in ankylosing spondylitis. Overall study findings and caveats: Ankylosing spondylitis blood appeared to carry a characteristic TCR beta motif of roughly eight highly homologous variants. Clones tied to disease were said to be significantly enriched in matched ankylosing spondylitis synovial fluid. Disease-linked clones proved CD8+ and comparatively uncommon in peripheral blood.

Libraries for TCR beta were made by quantitative 5'-RACE with molecular barcodes. TCRdb re-analysed the 5' RACE reads in MiXCR, keeping a single row per CDR3 protein. The data contain fewer than 550,000 distinct CDR3 sequences, 5.3% of them singletons. The chain uses TRBV5-6 and TRBJ2-5, with unresolved D. This receptor was taken from a male donor with ankylosing spondylitis. What was sequenced was blood, either unsorted or a sorted T cell fraction (not recorded which). CDR3 DNA sequence: TGTGCCAGCAGCTTGGCCTGGGCAAACCAAGAGACCCAGTACTTC. Its protein product is CASSLAWANQETQYF.